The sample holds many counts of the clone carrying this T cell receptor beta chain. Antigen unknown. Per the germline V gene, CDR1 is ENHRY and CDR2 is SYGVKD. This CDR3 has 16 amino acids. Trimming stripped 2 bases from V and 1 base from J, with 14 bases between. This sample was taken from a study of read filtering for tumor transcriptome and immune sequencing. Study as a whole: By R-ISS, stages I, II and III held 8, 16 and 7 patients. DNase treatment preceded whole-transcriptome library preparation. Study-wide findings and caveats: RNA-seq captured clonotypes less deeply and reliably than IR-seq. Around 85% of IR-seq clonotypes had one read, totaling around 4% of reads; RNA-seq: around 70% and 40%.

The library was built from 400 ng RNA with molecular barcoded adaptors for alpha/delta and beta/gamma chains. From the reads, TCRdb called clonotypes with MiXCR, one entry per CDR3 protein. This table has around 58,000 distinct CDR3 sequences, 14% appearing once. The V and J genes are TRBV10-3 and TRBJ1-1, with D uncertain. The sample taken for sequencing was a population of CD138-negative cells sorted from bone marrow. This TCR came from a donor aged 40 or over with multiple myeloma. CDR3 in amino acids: CAISEGEVGSNTEAFF. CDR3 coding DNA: TGTGCCATCAGTGAGGGAGAAGTTGGGTCGAACACTGAAGCTTTCTTT.